A selection of T cell receptor beta chains follows, all from one sample in a study of T cells in Graves' hyperthyroidism and ophthalmopathy. TCRdb re-analysed the multiplex PCR reads in MiXCR, keeping a single row per CDR3 protein. This sample carries approximately 600,000 distinct CDR3 sequences, roughly 20% of them seen once, and the ten largest clones take 34%. The sequenced material came from blood. The receptors stem from a man younger than 40 with Graves' ophthalmopathy. CDR3s include the opening cysteine and the closing phenylalanine or tryptophan. A D gene is named only where the DNA matches it firmly. Part of the rows lack a size; the others show once, few, many or a class for expanded clones.

V gene	clone size	D gene	J gene	CDR3 protein	CDR3 DNA
TRBV7-6	few	TRBD2	TRBJ2-1	CASSFRGRADEQFF	TGTGCCAGCAGCTTTCGCGGGAGGGCGGATGAGCAGTTCTTC
TRBV4-1	few	.	TRBJ2-7	CASSQTVRTNSYEQYF	TGCGCCAGCAGCCAGACGGTAAGGACCAACTCCTACGAGCAGTACTTC
TRBV6-1	many	TRBD1	TRBJ1-5	CASTFRELGQGSGEAQHF	TGTGCCAGCACCTTTAGGGAGTTGGGACAGGGGTCCGGGGAAGCCCAGCATTTT
TRBV10-3	.	.	TRBJ2-3	CAITPSAQDTQYF	TGTGCCATCACCCCTAGCGCCCAAGATACGCAGTATTTT
TRBV6-1	few	.	TRBJ1-2	CASSPRWGPIGNYGYTF	TGTGCCAGCAGTCCGCGGTGGGGGCCCATCGGTAACTATGGCTACACCTTC
TRBV6-1	few	.	TRBJ2-1	CAAGNHEQFF	TGTGCGGCAGGGAACCATGAGCAGTTCTTC
TRBV5-1	few	TRBD2	TRBJ2-7	CASSLGELAGGPSEQYF	TGCGCCAGCAGCTTGGGCGAACTAGCGGGAGGGCCCTCCGAGCAGTACTTC
TRBV6-1	many	TRBD1	TRBJ1-5	CASSEGQGTYYQPQHF	TGTGCCAGCAGTGAAGGACAGGGGACCTATTATCAGCCCCAGCATTTT
TRBV3-1	many	TRBD2	TRBJ2-5	CASTGLARETQYF	TGTGCCAGCACAGGACTAGCGAGGGAGACCCAGTACTTC
TRBV6-1	many	.	TRBJ1-1	CASSEALLGYTEAFF	TGTGCCAGCAGTGAAGCCCTCTTGGGCTACACTGAAGCTTTCTTT
TRBV27	.	.	TRBJ2-7	CASSLKQGWGEQYF	TGTGCCAGCAGTTTAAAACAGGGATGGGGCGAGCAGTACTTC
TRBV20-1	few	TRBD2	TRBJ2-1	CSARDLAGGTLSEQFF	TGCAGTGCTAGAGACCTAGCGGGAGGCACACTGAGTGAGCAGTTCTTC
TRBV30	.	TRBD1	TRBJ1-1	CAWSAQGAGKNTEAFF	TGTGCCTGGAGTGCACAGGGGGCAGGAAAGAACACTGAAGCTTTCTTT
TRBV6-1	.	.	TRBJ1-4	CASSERGGLRTNEKLFF	TGTGCCAGCAGTGAAAGGGGGGGCTTGCGAACTAATGAAAAACTGTTTTTT
TRBV3-1	many	.	TRBJ2-2	CASSQGRGGELFF	TGTGCCAGCAGCCAAGGACGGGGCGGGGAGCTGTTTTTT
TRBV7-9	few	TRBD1	TRBJ1-4	CASSLERDSLATNEKLFF	TGTGCCAGCAGCTTAGAACGGGACAGCCTTGCAACTAATGAAAAACTGTTTTTT
TRBV18	few	TRBD1	TRBJ2-5	CASSATGVGETQYF	TGTGCCAGCTCAGCAACAGGGGTCGGGGAGACCCAGTACTTC
TRBV2	.	TRBD2	TRBJ2-1	CASSEARAGLGFF	TGTGCCAGCAGTGAAGCGAGAGCGGGATTAGGGTTCTTC
TRBV20-1	few	.	TRBJ2-4	CSADSGAKNIQYF	TGCAGTGCGGACTCGGGAGCCAAAAACATTCAGTACTTC
TRBV4-2	.	.	TRBJ2-1	CASSQGIDNEQFF	TGTGCCAGCAGCCAAGGGATAGACAATGAGCAGTTCTTC
TRBV30	many	TRBD2	TRBJ2-2	CAWRNEREGGELFF	TGTGCCTGGAGGAACGAGAGGGAGGGCGGGGAGCTGTTTTTT
TRBV7-9	.	.	TRBJ2-5	CASSLGGDSKETQYF	TGTGCCAGCAGCTTGGGAGGGGACAGTAAAGAGACCCAGTACTTC
TRBV30	few	TRBD2	TRBJ2-7	CAWGGLGNYEQYF	TGTGCCTGGGGGGGACTAGGGAACTACGAGCAGTACTTC
TRBV2	few	.	TRBJ2-5	CASSEVRVRETQYF	TGTGCCAGCAGTGAAGTAAGGGTCCGGGAGACCCAGTACTTC
TRBV19	.	.	TRBJ1-5	CASSDNPSNQPQHF	TGTGCCAGTTCGGACAACCCAAGCAATCAGCCCCAGCATTTT
TRBV27	few	.	TRBJ2-5	CASSAGPGTEETQYF	TGTGCCAGCAGCGCAGGGCCGGGGACCGAAGAGACCCAGTACTTC
TRBV7-6	few	.	TRBJ2-3	CASSLVRNTQYF	TGTGCCAGCAGCTTAGTCAGGAATACGCAGTATTTT
TRBV3-1	.	.	TRBJ2-7	CASSQVRARTYEQYF	TGTGCCAGCAGCCAAGTCCGAGCTAGAACCTACGAGCAGTACTTC
TRBV27	.	.	TRBJ1-6	CASSLSPRQGNSPLHF	TGTGCCAGCAGTTTATCCCCCCGGCAGGGTAATTCACCCCTCCACTTT
TRBV12-3/TRBV12-4	few	TRBD2	TRBJ2-1	CAISWGGSAYNEQFF	TGTGCCATCTCCTGGGGCGGGAGTGCCTACAATGAGCAGTTCTTC
TRBV20-1	.	.	TRBJ1-2	CSARDNSFNYGYTF	TGCAGTGCTAGAGATAACAGTTTTAACTATGGCTACACCTTC
TRBV19	.	.	TRBJ1-5	CASSIRDYYNQPQHF	TGTGCCAGTAGTATCCGGGATTACTACAATCAGCCCCAGCATTTT
TRBV11-2	many	.	TRBJ1-3	CASSLTSISGNTIYF	TGTGCCAGCAGCTTAACGTCGATTTCTGGAAACACCATATATTTT